The clone carrying this T cell receptor beta chain was counted a few times. These data belong to a study of control samples from healthy donors and cancer patients. V was clipped by 4 bases and J by 8 bases, with 8 bases between them. The CDR3 is made up of 11 amino acids. Germline CDR1 is LNHDA and CDR2 is SQIVND (reference sequence). The table came from immunoSEQ multiplex PCR; TCRdb's copy has only in-frame clones and leaves some out. In the table there are approximately 70,000 clones, around 87% of which are singletons. The clonotype comes from a woman between 50 and 59 years old with head and neck cancer. The chain is built from TRBV19 and TRBJ1-2; no clear D gene. Sequencing used PBMCs. This chain's CDR3 is CASSNRGGYTF. The CDR3 region has the DNA TGTGCCAGTAGTAACAGAGGCGGCTACACCTTC.